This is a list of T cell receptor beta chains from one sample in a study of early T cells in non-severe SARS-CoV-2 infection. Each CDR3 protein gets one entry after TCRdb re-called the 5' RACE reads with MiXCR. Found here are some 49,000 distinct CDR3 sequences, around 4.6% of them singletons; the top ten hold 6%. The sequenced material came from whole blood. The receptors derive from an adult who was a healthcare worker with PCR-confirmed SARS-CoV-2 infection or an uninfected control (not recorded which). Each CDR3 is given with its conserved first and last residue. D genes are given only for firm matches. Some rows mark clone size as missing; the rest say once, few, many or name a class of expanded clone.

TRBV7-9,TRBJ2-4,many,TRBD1,CASSLGQGEAKNIQYF,TGTGCCAGCAGCTTAGGACAGGGAGAAGCCAAAAACATTCAGTACTTC
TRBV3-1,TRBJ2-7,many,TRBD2,CASSHGITSGAYEQYF,TGTGCCAGCAGCCACGGGATTACTAGCGGGGCCTACGAGCAGTACTTC
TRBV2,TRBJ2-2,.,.,CVSATLANTGELFF,TGTGTCAGCGCAACACTAGCTAACACCGGGGAGCTGTTTTTT
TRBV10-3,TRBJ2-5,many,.,CAISEGQNQETQYF,TGTGCCATCAGTGAGGGACAGAACCAAGAGACCCAGTACTTC
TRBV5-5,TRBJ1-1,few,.,CASSTDNNEAFF,TGTGCCAGCAGCACGGACAACAATGAAGCTTTCTTT
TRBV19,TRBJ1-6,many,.,CASSIQINRGHNLHF,TGTGCCAGTAGTATCCAGATCAATCGGGGTCACAACCTCCACTTT
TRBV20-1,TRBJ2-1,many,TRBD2,CSARVERGGYYNEQFF,TGCAGTGCTAGAGTCGAGCGGGGGGGCTATTACAATGAGCAGTTCTTC
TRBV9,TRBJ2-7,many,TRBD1,CASSPQGTGIDEQYF,TGTGCCAGCAGCCCCCAAGGGACAGGGATAGACGAGCAGTACTTC
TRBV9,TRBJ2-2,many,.,CASSVGEGGNGELFF,TGTGCCAGCAGCGTAGGAGAAGGGGGAAACGGGGAGCTGTTTTTT
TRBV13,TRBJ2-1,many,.,CASSLVEGRLADSGDEQFF,TGTGCCAGCAGCTTAGTAGAGGGACGTCTAGCAGATTCGGGCGATGAGCAGTTCTTC
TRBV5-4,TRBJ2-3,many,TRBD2,CASGRLTSGRDTQYF,TGTGCCAGCGGACGACTAACTAGCGGGAGGGATACGCAGTATTTT
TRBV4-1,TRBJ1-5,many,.,CASSQDYNQPQHF,TGCGCCAGCAGCCAAGATTACAATCAGCCCCAGCATTTT
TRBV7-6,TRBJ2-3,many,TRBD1,CASSPGGNTQYF,TGTGCCAGCAGCCCAGGGGGAAATACGCAGTATTTT
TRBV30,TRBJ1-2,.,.,CAWMRDNYGYTF,TGTGCCTGGATGCGGGATAACTATGGCTACACCTTC
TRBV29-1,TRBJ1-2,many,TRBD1,CSVAGTGVKGYTF,TGCAGCGTAGCCGGGACAGGGGTGAAAGGCTACACCTTC
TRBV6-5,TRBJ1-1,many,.,CASSYSGGTEAFF,TGTGCCAGCAGTTACTCGGGTGGAACTGAAGCTTTCTTT
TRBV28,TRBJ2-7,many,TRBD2,CATTRLALREQYF,TGTGCCACCACGCGACTAGCCCTTCGCGAGCAGTACTTC
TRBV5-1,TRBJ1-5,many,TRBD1,CASSLSAGGNQPQHF,TGCGCCAGCAGCTTGTCGGCAGGGGGGAATCAGCCCCAGCATTTT
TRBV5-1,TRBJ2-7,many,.,CASSLNAGDYEQYF,TGCGCCAGCAGCTTAAACGCAGGGGACTACGAGCAGTACTTC
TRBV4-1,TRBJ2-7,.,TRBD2,CASSQGLTSGRGLLYEQYF,TGCGCCAGCAGCCAAGGTTTAACTAGCGGGAGGGGTCTTCTCTACGAGCAGTACTTC
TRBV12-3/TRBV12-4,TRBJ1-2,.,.,CASRPTGSGYGYTF,TGTGCCAGCAGGCCCACAGGGTCTGGGTATGGCTACACCTTC
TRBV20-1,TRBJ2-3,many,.,CSARDSSTDTQYF,TGCAGTGCTAGAGACTCTAGCACAGATACGCAGTATTTT
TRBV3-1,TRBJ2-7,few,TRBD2,CASSLPSGSFHEQYF,TGTGCCAGCAGCCTCCCTAGCGGGAGTTTCCACGAGCAGTACTTC
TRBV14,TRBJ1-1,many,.,CASSLAGFEAFF,TGTGCCAGCAGTCTAGCGGGCTTTGAAGCTTTCTTT
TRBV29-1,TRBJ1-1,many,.,CSVGHSNTEAFF,TGCAGCGTTGGACACTCGAACACTGAAGCTTTCTTT
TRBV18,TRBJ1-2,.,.,CASSPPANPSDGYTF,TGTGCCAGCTCACCACCTGCAAACCCCTCGGATGGCTACACCTTC
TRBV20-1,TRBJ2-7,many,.,CSARGTGSYEQYF,TGCAGTGCTAGAGGTACGGGATCCTACGAGCAGTACTTC
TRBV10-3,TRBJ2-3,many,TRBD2,CAISDISGRATDTQYF,TGTGCCATCAGTGATATTAGCGGGAGGGCTACAGATACGCAGTATTTT
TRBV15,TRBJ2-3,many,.,CATSRDRTRTDTQYF,TGTGCCACCAGCAGAGATCGAACACGCACAGATACGCAGTATTTT
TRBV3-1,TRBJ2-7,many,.,CASSQDGREQYF,TGTGCCAGCAGCCAAGACGGGCGCGAGCAGTACTTC
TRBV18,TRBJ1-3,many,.,CASSPQDLRNTIYF,TGTGCCAGCTCACCACAGGACCTAAGAAACACCATATATTTT
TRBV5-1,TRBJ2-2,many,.,CASSLGHLSNTGELFF,TGCGCCAGCAGCTTGGGACATTTATCGAACACCGGGGAGCTGTTTTTT
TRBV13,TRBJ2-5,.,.,CASRSSRSGIETQYF,TGTGCCAGCAGGTCCAGCAGGTCTGGGATAGAGACCCAGTACTTC
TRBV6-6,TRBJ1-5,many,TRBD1,CASRRQGDSNQPQHF,TGTGCCAGCAGAAGACAGGGAGATAGCAATCAGCCCCAGCATTTT
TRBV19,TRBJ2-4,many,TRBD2,CASSRITGTSGGNIQYF,TGTGCCAGTAGTAGAATCACTGGGACTAGCGGGGGAAACATTCAGTACTTC
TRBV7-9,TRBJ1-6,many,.,CASRQATGSPLHF,TGTGCCAGCAGACAGGCGACGGGGTCACCCCTCCACTTT
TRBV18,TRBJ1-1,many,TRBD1,CASSQGQGEGEEAFF,TGTGCCAGCTCACAGGGACAGGGAGAAGGGGAGGAAGCTTTCTTT
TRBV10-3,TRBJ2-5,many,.,CAISIQETQYF,TGTGCCATCAGCATACAAGAGACCCAGTACTTC
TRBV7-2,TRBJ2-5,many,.,CASSIQETQYF,TGTGCCAGCAGCATCCAAGAGACCCAGTACTTC
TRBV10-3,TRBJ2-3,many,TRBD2,CAISSPPGWLTSGGSTDTQYF,TGTGCCATCAGTTCTCCCCCTGGATGGCTGACTAGCGGGGGGAGCACAGATACGCAGTATTTT